Listed below are T cell receptor beta chains from one sample, sequenced in a study of blood T cell repertoires in COVID-19. Here immunoSEQ multiplex PCR was the method, and the copy in TCRdb shows in-frame clones only, minus some. Among over 50,000 clones listed, 80% to 95% were seen once. Sample: peripheral blood. The receptors derive from a human donor with active COVID-19. The donor label of this sample is uncertain. CDR3s include the opening cysteine and the closing phenylalanine or tryptophan. A D gene is named only where the DNA matches it firmly. Expanded clones get a size class; other rows say once, few or many, or leave the size out.

j_gene | d_gene | abundance | v_gene | CDR3aa | CDR3nt
TRBJ1-1 | - | - | TRBV28 | CASLTVTEAFF | TGTGCCAGCTTGACAGTGACTGAAGCTTTCTTT
TRBJ2-5 | TRBD2 | once | TRBV27 | CASSPQRPGTSGRPSQETQYF | TGTGCCAGCAGTCCCCAACGACCCGGGACTAGCGGGAGGCCCTCACAAGAGACCCAGTACTTC
TRBJ1-2 | - | - | TRBV24-1 | CATSPGNYGYTF | TGTGCCACCAGTCCAGGGAACTATGGCTACACCTTC
TRBJ1-1 | - | - | TRBV9 | CASSGTENTEAFF | TGTGCCAGCAGCGGAACAGAGAACACTGAAGCTTTCTTT
TRBJ2-1 | TRBD2 | - | TRBV5-4 | CASSSPTSGSWNEQFF | TGTGCCAGCAGCTCGCCGACTAGCGGGAGTTGGAATGAGCAGTTCTTC
TRBJ1-1 | - | - | TRBV12-3/TRBV12-4 | CASSHFSATKAFF | TGTGCCAGCAGTCATTTTTCGGCTACTAAAGCTTTCTTT
TRBJ2-2 | TRBD1 | - | TRBV19 | CASSIILGQELTGELFF | TGTGCCAGTAGTATCATACTGGGACAGGAGCTAACCGGGGAGCTGTTTTTT
TRBJ2-3 | - | medium-sized | TRBV14 | CASSPLGGVTDTQYF | TGTGCCAGCAGTCCGCTGGGTGGAGTGACAGATACGCAGTATTTT
TRBJ1-2 | TRBD1 | once | TRBV7-9 | CASSTDRDGYTF | TGTGCCAGCAGCACCGACAGGGACGGCTACACCTTC
TRBJ1-1 | - | - | TRBV29-1 | CSVDQGSNTEAFF | TGCAGCGTTGATCAGGGGAGTAACACTGAAGCTTTCTTT
TRBJ2-7 | - | - | TRBV7-2 | CASSLRGLSYEQYF | TGTGCCAGCAGTCTTAGAGGGCTATCCTACGAGCAGTACTTC
TRBJ2-7 | TRBD2 | - | TRBV5-6 | CASSFPTSGKTYEQYF | TGTGCCAGCAGCTTCCCGACTAGCGGGAAAACCTACGAGCAGTACTTC
TRBJ2-1 | TRBD1 | - | TRBV7-3 | CASSLGQGGIGINEQFF | TGTGCCAGCAGCCTCGGACAGGGCGGCATCGGGATCAATGAGCAGTTCTTC
TRBJ2-5 | TRBD2 | - | TRBV3-1/TRBV3-2 | CASSQGGLGETQYF | TGTGCCAGCAGCCAAGGGGGACTAGGAGAGACCCAGTACTTC
TRBJ2-7 | - | - | TRBV3-1/TRBV3-2 | CASSQGQPNFYEQYF | TGTGCCAGCAGCCAAGGACAGCCTAACTTCTACGAGCAGTACTTC
TRBJ2-5 | TRBD2 | - | TRBV28 | CASSFSVKAGASQETQYF | TGTGCCAGCAGTTTCTCGGTAAAGGCGGGAGCGAGTCAAGAGACCCAGTACTTC
TRBJ1-2 | - | - | TRBV19 | CASNVFAADGYTF | TGTGCCAGTAATGTCTTCGCGGCGGATGGCTACACCTTC
TRBJ1-4 | TRBD1 | - | TRBV5-1 | CASSRGTGGTTNEKLFF | TGCGCCAGCAGTCGGGGTACAGGGGGGACAACTAATGAAAAACTGTTTTTT
TRBJ2-3 | TRBD1 | - | TRBV9 | CASSGQGAGDTQYF | TGTGCCAGCAGCGGACAGGGGGCCGGAGATACGCAGTATTTT
TRBJ1-2 | - | - | TRBV6-5 | CASNGGQGYTF | TGTGCCAGCAACGGGGGGCAGGGCTACACCTTC
TRBJ1-3 | TRBD1 | - | TRBV18 | CASSGQGTGNTIYF | TGTGCCAGCTCGGGACAGGGGACTGGAAACACCATATATTTT
TRBJ2-3 | - | - | TRBV19 | CASSIVVSSTDTQYF | TGTGCCAGTAGTATAGTTGTCTCCTCCACAGATACGCAGTATTTT
TRBJ1-1 | TRBD1 | - | TRBV7-9 | CASSWGQGRRTEAFF | TGTGCCAGCAGCTGGGGACAGGGGAGGAGGACTGAAGCTTTCTTT
TRBJ2-2 | - | - | TRBV28 | CASSDKGELFF | TGTGCCAGCAGCGACAAGGGGGAGCTGTTTTTT
TRBJ1-1 | TRBD1 | - | TRBV6-1 | CASSDPGTANTEAFF | TGTGCCAGCAGTGACCCCGGGACAGCGAACACTGAAGCTTTCTTT
TRBJ2-1 | - | - | TRBV5-1 | CASRGPDEQFF | TGCGCCAGCAGGGGCCCGGATGAGCAGTTCTTC
TRBJ1-2 | - | few | TRBV10-3 | CAISGEMDYGYTF | TGTGCCATCAGTGGCGAAATGGACTATGGCTACACCTTC
TRBJ2-7 | TRBD2 | once | TRBV5-1 | CASSPTSGAYEQYF | TGCGCCAGCAGCCCGACTAGCGGGGCCTACGAGCAGTACTTC
TRBJ2-1 | - | - | TRBV6-5 | CASSRDRSYNEQFF | TGTGCCAGCAGTAGAGACAGATCCTACAATGAGCAGTTCTTC
TRBJ2-1 | TRBD2 | once | TRBV12-3/TRBV12-4 | CASSFGGNEQFF | TGTGCCAGCAGTTTCGGGGGGAATGAGCAGTTCTTC
TRBJ1-2 | - | once | TRBV7-2 | CASSLAPGTNYGYTF | TGTGCCAGCAGCCTCGCCCCAGGTACCAACTATGGCTACACCTTC
TRBJ2-2 | - | few | TRBV11-2 | CASSLVELNTGELFF | TGTGCCAGCAGCTTAGTGGAGCTAAACACCGGGGAGCTGTTTTTT
TRBJ2-3 | TRBD2 | - | TRBV4-2 | CASSQPSGETQYF | TGTGCCAGCAGCCAACCAAGCGGGGAAACGCAGTATTTT
TRBJ2-1 | - | - | TRBV18 | CASSQGVPSYNEQFF | TGTGCCAGCTCACAGGGGGTCCCCTCCTACAATGAGCAGTTCTTC
TRBJ1-3 | TRBD1 | - | TRBV6-1 | CASSERGPGNTIYF | TGTGCCAGCAGTGAAAGGGGGCCTGGAAACACCATATATTTT
TRBJ2-6 | - | once | TRBV19 | CASRPGQSLVGANVLTF | TGTGCCAGTAGGCCAGGTCAGTCGCTGGTTGGGGCCAACGTCCTGACTTTC
TRBJ2-5 | - | - | TRBV5-6 | CASSLRGIQETQYF | TGTGCCAGCAGCTTACGGGGTATCCAAGAGACCCAGTACTTC
TRBJ2-3 | TRBD1 | - | TRBV7-9 | CASSLGGTGGATDTQYF | TGTGCCAGCAGCTTAGGAGGGACAGGGGGGGCCACAGATACGCAGTATTTT
TRBJ2-7 | TRBD1 | - | TRBV28 | CASRGQGFNEQYF | TGTGCCAGCAGGGGACAGGGGTTCAACGAGCAGTACTTC
TRBJ1-5 | TRBD1 | - | TRBV6-5 | CASTAGGGSNQPQHF | TGTGCCAGCACCGCAGGGGGCGGAAGCAATCAGCCCCAGCATTTT
TRBJ1-2 | - | - | TRBV14 | CASSQVRQGGYTF | TGTGCCAGCAGCCAAGTTAGACAAGGTGGCTACACCTTC
TRBJ2-1 | - | - | TRBV7-2 | CASSLAPGGQFF | TGTGCCAGCAGCTTAGCGCCAGGAGGGCAGTTCTTC
TRBJ1-4 | - | - | TRBV3-1/TRBV3-2 | CASSPRGGRVYEKLFF | TGTGCCAGCAGCCCCCGAGGGGGGAGGGTTTATGAAAAACTGTTTTTT
TRBJ2-1 | TRBD1 | - | TRBV6-4 | CASRTDRASNEQFF | TGTGCCAGCAGGACGGACAGGGCCTCCAATGAGCAGTTCTTC
TRBJ2-4 | TRBD1 | - | TRBV7-9 | CASSLGTGGNIQYF | TGTGCCAGCAGCTTAGGGACAGGGGGCAACATTCAGTACTTC
TRBJ2-5 | TRBD2 | - | TRBV5-6 | CASSSGGQETQYF | TGTGCCAGCAGTTCGGGGGGGCAAGAGACCCAGTACTTC
TRBJ1-5 | - | - | TRBV4-1 | CASSHPSSNQPQHF | TGCGCCAGCAGCCACCCGTCGAGCAATCAGCCCCAGCATTTT
TRBJ1-1 | - | few | TRBV18 | CASSPGLLLQSSTEAFF | TGTGCCAGCTCACCAGGACTATTATTACAATCCTCCACTGAAGCTTTCTTT
TRBJ2-1 | TRBD1 | - | TRBV27 | CASSPGQGAYNEQFF | TGTGCCAGCAGCCCGGGACAGGGGGCGTACAATGAGCAGTTCTTC
TRBJ1-2 | - | - | TRBV7-9 | CASSLGRQGGGYTF | TGTGCCAGCAGCTTAGGTCGGCAGGGAGGTGGCTACACCTTC
TRBJ1-4 | TRBD1 | few | TRBV12-3/TRBV12-4 | CASSPGQGGNSVF | TGTGCCAGCAGCCCGGGACAGGGCGGGAACTCCGTTTTT
TRBJ2-2 | - | - | TRBV7-2 | CASSLILNTGELFF | TGTGCCAGCAGCTTAATCTTGAACACCGGGGAGCTGTTTTTT
TRBJ2-7 | TRBD2 | - | TRBV13 | CASAGGGYEQYF | TGTGCCTCAGCGGGAGGGGGCTACGAGCAGTACTTC